The 3 T cell receptor beta chains below were found in one sample sequenced in a study of T cells in Graves' hyperthyroidism and ophthalmopathy. RNA transcripts served as the template for amplifying TCR beta CDR3 regions. A first-round RT-PCR of the TCR CDR3 used the HTBI primer set. TCRdb redid the calling of the multiplex PCR reads with MiXCR, one entry per CDR3 protein. Among hundreds of thousands of distinct CDR3 sequences, 14% were seen once, and the ten largest hold 10%. The material sequenced was blood. All receptors derive from a woman between 18 and 29 years old with Graves' hyperthyroidism.

This clonotype was seen a handful of times. V and J are TRBV28 and TRBJ1-1; no reliable D call. Trimming stripped 0 bases from V and 8 bases from J, with 10 bases between. The CDR3 spans 13 residues. CDR1 is MDHEN, CDR2 SYDVKM, per germline. The CDR3 DNA sequence: TGTGCCAGCAGTTTATGGAGCTTGGCAGAAGCTTTCTTT. This sequence encodes CASSLWSLAEAFF. The whole variable domain, remainder taken from reference TRBV28 and TRBJ1-1, is DVKVTQSSRYLVKRTGEKVFLECVQDMDHENMFWYRQDPGLGLRLIYFSYDVKMKEKGDIPEGYSVSREKKERFSLILESASTNQTSMYLCASSLWSLAEAFFGQGTRLTVV.

This clonotype was observed at least ten times. The genes are TRBV27 and TRBJ2-7; D tentatively fits TRBD1 or TRBD2 (6 bases each). This CDR3 region has 16 residues. V was shortened by 0 bases and J by 0 bases, with 12 bases between the two germline ends. CDR1 is MNHEY and CDR2 is SMNVEV in the germline V gene (reference sequence). CDR3 DNA: TGTGCCAGCAGTTTATCGATGGGGGGCAGCTCCTACGAGCAGTACTTC. Translation gives CASSLSMGGSSYEQYF.

This clonotype was seen many times. The chain employs TRBV11-2 and TRBJ1-5; 7 nucleotides match TRBD1. The CDR3 has 13 residues. V was clipped by 5 bases and J by 2 bases; unmatched bases: 0. The V gene's germline CDR1 is SGHAT and CDR2 FQNNGV. The CDR3 sequence: CASSDRGNQPQHF. The CDR3 DNA is TGTGCCAGCAGCGACAGGGGCAATCAGCCCCAGCATTTT.